A selection of T cell receptor beta chains follows, all from one sample in a study of cytomegalovirus exposure and HLA in healthy donors. Profiled with immunoSEQ multiplex PCR; TCRdb holds only in-frame clones, not every one. The sample records roughly 100,000 clones, about 85% being singletons. Material for sequencing was PBMCs. Receptors originate from a woman aged 18-35 years in good health and CMV-seropositive. CDR3s include the opening cysteine and the closing phenylalanine or tryptophan. D genes are given only for firm matches. Clone size is stated in some rows and not others, as once, few, many or a class when expanded.

v_gene	abundance	j_gene	d_gene	CDR3nt	CDR3aa
TRBV29-1	-	TRBJ2-3	TRBD2	TGCAGCGTATACGGGACTAGCGGTGGGAGCACAGATACGCAGTATTTT	CSVYGTSGGSTDTQYF
TRBV10-3	-	TRBJ2-1	TRBD2	TGTGCCATCAGTGAGTCGTTAGGGACTAGCGGCTACAATGAGCAGTTCTTC	CAISESLGTSGYNEQFF
TRBV10-1	-	TRBJ2-3	-	TGCGCCAGCACAGCTAGCTCCCCCGTGGATACGCAGTATTTT	CASTASSPVDTQYF
TRBV28	-	TRBJ1-1	TRBD1	TGTGCCAGCAGGCTGACAGGGGGTTGGACTGAAGCTTTCTTT	CASRLTGGWTEAFF
TRBV5-1	-	TRBJ2-5	TRBD1	TGCGCCAGCAGCTCGGACAGGGTAGGAGAGACCCAGTACTTC	CASSSDRVGETQYF
TRBV5-4	-	TRBJ2-7	-	TGTGCCAGCAGCTTTTACCGGACATTTCCCTACGAGCAGTACTTC	CASSFYRTFPYEQYF
TRBV2	-	TRBJ2-1	TRBD1	TGTGCCAGCAGTACAGGGGGCAATGAGCAGTTCTTC	CASSTGGNEQFF
TRBV28	-	TRBJ2-1	-	TGTGCCAGCAGATTGCACCTTTCGTCCGGTGGTTCCTACAATGAGCAGTTCTTC	CASRLHLSSGGSYNEQFF
TRBV5-6	-	TRBJ2-2	-	TGTGCCAGCACCCAGTTTTATCGGGATTTCGGGGAGCTGTTTTTT	CASTQFYRDFGELFF
TRBV5-6	-	TRBJ1-1	-	TGTGCCAGCAGCCCGGGACTTACAGTAGCTTTCTTT	CASSPGLTVAFF
TRBV25-1	-	TRBJ2-3	-	TGTGCCAGCAGTGAATACGTGGAGCCCGAGGATACGCAGTATTTT	CASSEYVEPEDTQYF
TRBV30	-	TRBJ1-1	-	TGTGCCTGGAGTTCGACAGGAAACACTGAAGCTTTCTTT	CAWSSTGNTEAFF
TRBV2	few	TRBJ2-1	TRBD2	TGTGCCAGCAGTCGGACTAGCGGGAGTTTCAATGAGCAGTTCTTC	CASSRTSGSFNEQFF
TRBV27	-	TRBJ1-2	-	TGTGCCAGCAGTTCTGACAGGATCGCTAACTATGGCTACACCTTC	CASSSDRIANYGYTF
TRBV6-1	-	TRBJ1-2	-	TGTGCCAGCAGTGAAATTGGGGGGGACTATGGCTACACCTTC	CASSEIGGDYGYTF
TRBV7-9	-	TRBJ2-5	TRBD2	TGTGCCCATGGGTCGGCTAGCGGGGGGGCCACGGAGACCCAGTACTTC	CAHGSASGGATETQYF
TRBV6-5	-	TRBJ2-7	TRBD1	TGTGCCAGCAGGTCTCCGGGACAGGGGACCTACGAGCAGTACTTC	CASRSPGQGTYEQYF
TRBV10-1	-	TRBJ2-5	-	TGCGCCAGCAGTGAGTCGATTGCAGAAGAGACCCAGTACTTC	CASSESIAEETQYF
TRBV11-2	-	TRBJ1-1	-	TGTGCCAGCAGCGGAGGGGGGGGCACTGAAGCTTTCTTT	CASSGGGGTEAFF
TRBV28	-	TRBJ1-5	TRBD1	TGTGCCAGCAACTGGGACAGTTTTAATCAGCCCCAGCATTTT	CASNWDSFNQPQHF
TRBV4-1	-	TRBJ1-6	-	TGCGCCAGCAGCCAAGTGAGCTCCTATAATTCACCCCTCCACTTT	CASSQVSSYNSPLHF
TRBV30	-	TRBJ2-7	-	TGTGCCTGGCGGGGGGCGAACGCCTACGAGCAGTACTTC	CAWRGANAYEQYF
TRBV14	-	TRBJ2-3	TRBD2	TGTGCCAGCAGCCCTTTAGCGGGGGCCCTCACAGATACGCAGTATTTT	CASSPLAGALTDTQYF
TRBV5-5	-	TRBJ1-1	-	TGTGCCAGCAAATATACCCCTCCGGGGACTGAAGCTTTCTTT	CASKYTPPGTEAFF
TRBV7-7	-	TRBJ2-6	-	TGTGCCAGCACCCCTGGCGGGATTGGGGCCAACGTCCTGACTTTC	CASTPGGIGANVLTF
TRBV11-2	-	TRBJ1-4	TRBD1	TGTGCCAGCAGCAGCCTACAGGGGGTTGCTGGTGAAAAACTGTTTTTT	CASSSLQGVAGEKLFF
TRBV6-4	-	TRBJ1-5	TRBD1	TGTGCCAGCAGCCCCTCCCCGGGACAGAATCAGCCCCAGCATTTT	CASSPSPGQNQPQHF
TRBV5-4	-	TRBJ1-2	TRBD1	TGTGCCAGCAGCGGACGGACAGGGACCCACTACACCTTC	CASSGRTGTHYTF
TRBV27	-	TRBJ1-5	-	TGTGCCAGCAGTTTCCTCCGCCCGCAGGATCATGATCAGCCCCAGCATTTT	CASSFLRPQDHDQPQHF
TRBV5-6	-	TRBJ2-3	-	TGTGCCAGCTCCGTGAAGCTCGGGACAGATACGCAGTATTTT	CASSVKLGTDTQYF
TRBV18	-	TRBJ1-2	TRBD1	TGTGCCAGCTCACAAAACGGACAGGGTGGCTATGGCTACACCTTC	CASSQNGQGGYGYTF
TRBV28	-	TRBJ1-1	-	TGTGCCAGCCAGGCCCTAGGGGTGTTGAACACTGAAGCTTTCTTT	CASQALGVLNTEAFF
TRBV18	-	TRBJ1-6	TRBD1	TGTGCCAGCTCACCCGGACAGGGTTCCGGAGCTCATTCACCCCTCCACTTT	CASSPGQGSGAHSPLHF
TRBV4-1	-	TRBJ1-2	TRBD1	TGCGCCAGCAGCCAAGGAGGGACAGCAAACTATGGCTACACCTTC	CASSQGGTANYGYTF
TRBV30	few	TRBJ1-1	TRBD1	TGTGCCTGGATGAAGGGGGCAGGGGCTGAAGCTTTCTTT	CAWMKGAGAEAFF
TRBV6-4	-	TRBJ2-3	-	TGTGCCAGCAGTGACGGGCCAGGAGGGCTCACAGATACGCAGTATTTT	CASSDGPGGLTDTQYF
TRBV5-4	-	TRBJ2-1	TRBD1	TGTGCCAGCAGTCTTCGGGACAGGGCCCATGAGCAGTTCTTC	CASSLRDRAHEQFF
TRBV6-6	-	TRBJ2-7	-	TGTGCCAGCGGTCTAGGAGGGGACGAGCAGTACTTC	CASGLGGDEQYF
TRBV13	-	TRBJ1-2	TRBD1	TGTGCCAGCAGCGTAGGGACAGCAAGACTGGGCTACACCTTC	CASSVGTARLGYTF
TRBV15	-	TRBJ1-5	TRBD1	TGTGCCACCAGCAGAGAGACAGGGGGTCATCAGCCCCAGCATTTT	CATSRETGGHQPQHF
TRBV5-4	few	TRBJ1-4	-	TGTGCCAGCAGCTTGGCGGGTTTCGATGAAAAACTGTTTTTT	CASSLAGFDEKLFF
TRBV5-1	-	TRBJ2-6	-	TGCGCCAGCAGCAGTCAGGGGACTGGGGCCAACGTCCTGACTTTC	CASSSQGTGANVLTF
TRBV7-3	-	TRBJ1-1	TRBD1	TGTGCCAGCAGCCCTCCCTCTGGCCGGGACAGGGGACGTACTGAAGCTTTCTTT	CASSPPSGRDRGRTEAFF
TRBV29-1	-	TRBJ2-5	-	TGCAGCGTTCTGGGAGGGGGGCAAGAGACCCAGTACTTC	CSVLGGGQETQYF
TRBV19	-	TRBJ2-1	-	TGTGCCAGTAGGACGGCAGGCAATGAGCAGTTCTTC	CASRTAGNEQFF